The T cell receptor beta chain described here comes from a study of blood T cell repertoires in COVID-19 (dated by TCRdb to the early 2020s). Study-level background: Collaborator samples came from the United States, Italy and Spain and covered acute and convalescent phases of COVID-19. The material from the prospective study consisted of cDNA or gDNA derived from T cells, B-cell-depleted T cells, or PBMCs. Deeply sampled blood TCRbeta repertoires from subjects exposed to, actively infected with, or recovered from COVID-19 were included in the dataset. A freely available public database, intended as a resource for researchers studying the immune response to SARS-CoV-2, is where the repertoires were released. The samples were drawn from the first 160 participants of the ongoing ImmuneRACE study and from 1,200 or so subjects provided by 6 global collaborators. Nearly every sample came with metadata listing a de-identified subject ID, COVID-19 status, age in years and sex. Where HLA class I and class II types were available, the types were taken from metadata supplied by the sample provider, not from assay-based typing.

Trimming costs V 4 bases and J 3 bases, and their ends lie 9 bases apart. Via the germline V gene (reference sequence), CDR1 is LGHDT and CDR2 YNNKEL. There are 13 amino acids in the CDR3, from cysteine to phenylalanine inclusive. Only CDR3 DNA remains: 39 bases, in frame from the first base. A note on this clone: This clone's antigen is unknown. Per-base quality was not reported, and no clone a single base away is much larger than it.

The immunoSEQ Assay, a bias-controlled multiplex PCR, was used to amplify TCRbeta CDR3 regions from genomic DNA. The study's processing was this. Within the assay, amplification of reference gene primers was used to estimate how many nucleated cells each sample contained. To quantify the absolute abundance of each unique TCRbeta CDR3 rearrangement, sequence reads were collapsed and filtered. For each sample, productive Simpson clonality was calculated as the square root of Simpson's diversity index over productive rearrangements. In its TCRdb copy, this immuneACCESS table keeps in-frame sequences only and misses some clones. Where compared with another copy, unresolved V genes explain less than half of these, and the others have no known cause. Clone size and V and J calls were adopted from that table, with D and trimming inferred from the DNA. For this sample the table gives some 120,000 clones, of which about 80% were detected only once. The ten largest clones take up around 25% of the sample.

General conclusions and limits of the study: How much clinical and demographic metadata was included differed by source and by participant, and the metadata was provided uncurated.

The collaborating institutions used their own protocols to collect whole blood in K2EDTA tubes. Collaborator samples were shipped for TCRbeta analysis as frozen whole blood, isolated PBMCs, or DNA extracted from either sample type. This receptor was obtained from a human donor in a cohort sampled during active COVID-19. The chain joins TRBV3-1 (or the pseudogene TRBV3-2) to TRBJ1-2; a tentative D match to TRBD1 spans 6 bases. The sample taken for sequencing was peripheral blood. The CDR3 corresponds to CASSPGQYYGYTF. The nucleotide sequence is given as TGTGCCAGCAGCCCCGGACAGTACTATGGCTACACCTTC.